The 22 T cell receptor beta chains given below trace back to one sample, sequenced in a study of T cell responses to AZD1222 COVID-19 vaccine. The repertoire was sequenced with immunoSEQ multiplex PCR; TCRdb's copy has only in-frame clones and lacks some. The sample shows about 100,000 clones, around nine tenths of them seen only once. Sequencing used peripheral blood, obtained on day 0 of AZD1222 vaccination. The receptor source for this set is an adult in good health.

V gene TRBV21-1 combines with J gene TRBJ2-7; whether TRBD2, the table's D call, matches the DNA was not checked. TRBV21-1 is reported as a pseudogene. The CDR3 runs to 17 residues. The chain's CDR3 is CASSKVELAGSSYEQYF. The CDR3 coding sequence is TGTGCCAGCAGCAAGGTTGAACTAGCGGGGAGCTCCTACGAGCAGTACTTC.

The rearrangement joins TRBV11-3 to TRBJ2-3; a weak D match, TRBD2 (7 bases). The CDR3 contains 15 residues. The V end lost 3 bases, the J end lost 0 bases, and 10 bases lay between the germline ends. Germline assignment: CDR1 SGHNT and CDR2 YENEEA. The CDR3 is CASSLGGASTDTQYF. The CDR3 DNA is TGTGCCAGCAGCTTGGGGGGGGCCAGCACAGATACGCAGTATTTT.

This sequence joins TRBV19 and TRBJ1-5; a weak D match, TRBD1 (5 bases). V lost 5 bases to trimming and J lost 2 bases, with 16 bases between them. The CDR3 is 16 residues long. Germline V gene sequence: CDR1 LNHDA, CDR2 SQIVND (reference sequence). For the CDR3, the DNA is TGTGCCAGTAGTCGCCGGGACCTCAAGGGCAATCAGCCCCAGCATTTT. Translation gives CASSRRDLKGNQPQHF.

The chain links TRBV28 to TRBJ1-4; the D gene is possibly TRBD1 (5 bases). Trimming removed 11 bases from V and 4 bases from J, with 17 bases in between. Germline CDR1 is MDHEN and CDR2 is SYDVKM. The CDR3 loop spans 14 amino acids. The DNA for the CDR3 is TGTGCCTGCCTCTCCAGGGCGGTTAATGAAAAACTGTTTTTT. Its translation is CACLSRAVNEKLFF.

On this clone itself: At the DNA level, this CDR3 is encoded by other sequences in the same sample as well. The gene calls are TRBV9 and TRBJ2-5, with D possibly matching TRBD1 (5 bases). Germline-derived CDR1 and CDR2 are SGDLS and YYNGEE. CDR3 size: 13 residues. Trimming removed 8 bases at V and 5 bases at J, with 16 bases between. The CDR3 region is CASSLTRGETQYF. CDR3 sequence (DNA): TGTGCCAGTTCTCTTACAAGGGGCGAGACCCAGTACTTC.

This chain connects TRBV19 to TRBJ2-1; TRBD2 is a possible D gene (6 bases). Germline lookup yields CDR1 LNHDA and CDR2 SQIVND (reference sequence). Trimming cost V 3 bases and J 0 bases, with 12 bases left between them. The CDR3 sequence is 16 residues long. CDR3 loop: CASSMDREFSYNEQFF. The DNA of the CDR3 is TGTGCCAGTAGTATGGACCGGGAGTTCTCCTACAATGAGCAGTTCTTC.

This clone was observed a handful of times. The chain recombines TRBV7-9 with TRBJ1-1, with D perhaps matching TRBD1 (6 bases). The CDR3 sequence is 15 residues long. Germline loops: CDR1 SEHNR, CDR2 FQNEAQ (reference sequence). V lost 5 bases, J lost 6 bases, and 19 bases lay in between. CDR3 sequence reads: CASSRGEGEDAEAFF. The CDR3 DNA follows: TGTGCCAGCAGCCGGGGCGAGGGGGAGGACGCTGAAGCTTTCTTT.

The CDR3 DNA reads TGTGCCAGCAGCCAAATAGCGGGGTCGGGTCGGGAGACCCAGTACTTC. It yields the protein CASSQIAGSGRETQYF. V gene TRBV3-1 (or the pseudogene TRBV3-2) combines with J gene TRBJ2-5; 8 bases agree with TRBD2. Unmatched junction bases numbered 10, after V lost 2 bases and J lost 5 bases. CDR1 is LGHDT, CDR2 YNNKEL, per germline (reference sequence). The length of the CDR3 is 16 residues.

The chain employs TRBV5-1 and TRBJ1-2, with D unresolved. The CDR3 consists of 16 residues. With 0 bases removed from V and 3 bases from J, the gap between germline ends came to 15 bases. The germline V gene encodes CDR1 SGHRS and CDR2 YFSETQ. The CDR3 reads CASSLVYGRVYYGYTF. The CDR3 coding sequence is TGCGCCAGCAGCTTGGTATATGGGAGGGTTTACTATGGCTACACCTTC.

Only a few counts were recorded for this clone. The gene calls are TRBV19 and TRBJ1-2; possible D gene TRBD1, 5 bases. The CDR3 is 14 residues long. CDR1 is LNHDA and CDR2 is SQIVND in the germline V gene (reference sequence). Trimming removed 5 bases at V and 4 bases at J, with 14 bases between. CDR3 coding DNA: TGTGCCAGTAGTTTATCGACAGCCTTCTATGGCTACACCTTC. Its translation is CASSLSTAFYGYTF.

V and J are TRBV7-9 and TRBJ1-3; TRBD1 is a possible D gene (5 bases). Germline loops: CDR1 SEHNR, CDR2 FQNEAQ (reference sequence). The V gene lost 6 bases and the J gene lost 3 bases, with 15 bases spanning the gap. The CDR3 consists of 15 residues. The CDR3 DNA reads as TGTGCCAGCAGGCCGGGACGGCTCCTTGGAAACACCATATATTTT. It specifies CASRPGRLLGNTIYF. The full variable domain, its missing parts supplied by reference TRBV7-9 and TRBJ1-3, is DTGVSQNPRHKITKRGQNVTFRCDPISEHNRLYWYRQTLGQGPEFLTYFQNEAQLEKSRLLSDRFSAERPKGSFSTLEIQRTEQGDSAMYLCASRPGRLLGNTIYFGEGSWLTVV.

The chain has TRBV6-4 and TRBJ1-2; TRBD1 agrees at 10 bases. V lost 3 bases to trimming and J lost 3 bases; unmatched junction nucleotides: 7. Per the germline V gene, CDR1 is MRHNA and CDR2 is SNTAGT. The CDR3 has 16 residues. The CDR3: CASSETDRGPDYGYTF. CDR3 nucleotides: TGTGCCAGCAGTGAAACCGACAGGGGGCCTGACTATGGCTACACCTTC.

This chain joins TRBV5-4 and TRBJ2-7; the D gene could be TRBD1 or TRBD2 (6 bases each). Germline V gives CDR1 SGHNT, CDR2 YYREEE (reference sequence). Trimming shortened V by 0 bases and J by 3 bases, and 16 bases separated the two germline ends. The CDR3 runs to 16 residues. CDR3 loop: CASSLEGGKGYYEQYF. For the CDR3, the DNA is TGTGCCAGCAGCTTGGAGGGGGGAAAGGGCTACTACGAGCAGTACTTC.

This clone was detected only once. The chain combines TRBV7-9 with TRBJ1-1; D uncertain. This CDR3 has 12 residues. V gave up 3 bases and J gave up 5 bases, with 7 bases separating them. Germline assignment: CDR1 SEHNR and CDR2 FQNEAQ (reference sequence). The CDR3 DNA sequence: TGTGCCAGCAGCTTCGACGGGACTGAAGCTTTCTTT. Encoded protein: CASSFDGTEAFF.

For this clone: The conserved closing phenylalanine or tryptophan is absent in this CDR3, likely reflecting a read error. No DNA is shown, since the ends of the CDR3 on it are uncertain; the CDR3 is the one TCRdb lists. This rearrangement joins TRBV15 to TRBJ1-2; the DNA was not used to check the table's D call, TRBD1. The CDR3 is 12 residues long, counting both termini. Germline CDR1 is LNHNV and CDR2 is YYDKDF (reference sequence). The CDR3 sequence is CATSRDLQFVIV.

CDR3 bases: TGTGCCAGCAGCTTAGGGCTAAGTAAGGGACCCCTCCACTTT. It is translated as CASSLGLSKGPLHF. This chain connects TRBV11-2 to TRBJ1-6; D remains unclear. The germline V gene encodes CDR1 SGHAT and CDR2 FQNNGV. The CDR3 runs to 14 residues. Trimming took 1 base from V and 12 from J, leaving 13 bases between them. The whole variable domain, filled in from reference TRBV11-2 and TRBJ1-6, reads EAGVAQSPRYKIIEKRQSVAFWCNPISGHATLYWYQQILGQGPKLLIQFQNNGVVDDSQLPKDRFSAERLKGVDSTLKIQPAKLEDSAVYLCASSLGLSKGPLHFGNGTRLTVT.

This chain uses TRBV27 with TRBJ1-1; TRBD1 matches at 8 bases. Unmatched junction bases numbered 5, after V lost 4 bases and J lost 4 bases. This CDR3 spans 14 amino acids. Germline V gene data show CDR1 as MNHEY and CDR2 as SMNVEV (reference sequence). CDR3 nucleotide sequence: TGTGCCAGCAGTTGGAACAGGGGGAGCACTGAAGCTTTCTTT. It codes for CASSWNRGSTEAFF.

The chain uses TRBV12-5 and TRBJ2-3; D ambiguous. The V gene lost 1 base and the J gene lost 6 bases, with 8 bases spanning the gap. The CDR3 consists of 13 residues. The V gene's germline CDR1 is LGHNT and CDR2 FRNRAP. CDR3 residues: CASGLGKGDTQYF. In DNA, the CDR3 is TGTGCTAGTGGTTTGGGAAAAGGGGATACGCAGTATTTT.

V gene TRBV11-2 combines with J gene TRBJ2-1; perhaps D is TRBD1 or TRBD2 (6 bases each). This CDR3 has 18 residues. Germline V CDR1 and CDR2: SGHAT, FQNNGV. The V gene lost 2 bases and the J gene lost 3 bases, with 20 bases spanning the gap. The CDR3 DNA sequence: TGTGCCAGCAGCTTATTTGGAGGGGGGACCATGCACTACAATGAGCAGTTCTTC. Translating it yields CASSLFGGGTMHYNEQFF. Full variable domain (rest looked up from reference TRBV11-2 and TRBJ2-1): EAGVAQSPRYKIIEKRQSVAFWCNPISGHATLYWYQQILGQGPKLLIQFQNNGVVDDSQLPKDRFSAERLKGVDSTLKIQPAKLEDSAVYLCASSLFGGGTMHYNEQFFGPGTRLTVL.

The J gene is TRBJ2-5, the V gene TRBV5-1; D not resolved. V dropped 2 bases and J dropped 0 bases, with 5 bases sitting between them. The germline V gene encodes CDR1 SGHRS and CDR2 YFSETQ. The length of the CDR3 is 13 residues. CDR3 sequence reads: CASSLANQETQYF. DNA for the CDR3: TGCGCCAGCAGCTTAGCGAACCAAGAGACCCAGTACTTC.

The V and J genes are TRBV3-1 (or the pseudogene TRBV3-2) and TRBJ1-1; D gene ambiguous. The CDR3 is made up of 12 amino acids. Trimming pared 4 bases from V and 1 base from J, leaving 4 bases between. CDR1 LGHDT and CDR2 YNNKEL come from the germline V gene (reference sequence). The chain's CDR3 is CASSPGNTEAFF. The CDR3 DNA sequence: TGTGCCAGCAGCCCAGGGAACACTGAAGCTTTCTTT.

This chain connects TRBV18 to TRBJ2-7; the D call may be TRBD1 or TRBD2 (6 bases each). The CDR3 consists of 16 residues. Germline CDR1 KGHSH, CDR2 LQKENI. With 0 bases removed from V and 1 base from J, the gap between germline ends came to 13 bases. The CDR3 region is CASSPPNGGKSYEQYF. The CDR3 bases are TGTGCCAGCTCACCACCGAACGGGGGCAAATCCTACGAGCAGTACTTC.